This T cell receptor beta chain was sequenced during a study of OX40 agonist ivuxolimab in advanced cancers. The table came from immunoSEQ multiplex PCR; TCRdb's copy has only in-frame clones and leaves some out. This table has roughly 76,000 clones, around nine tenths appearing once. Germline V gene lookup returns CDR1 SGHTA and CDR2 FQGNSA. The CDR3 loop spans 14 amino acids. Trimming took 4 bases from V and 6 from J, leaving 14 bases between them. The sequence was obtained from an adult with an advanced solid tumor such as melanoma, head and neck, liver or kidney cancer. The chain employs TRBV7-2 and TRBJ2-3; D possibly corresponds to TRBD2 (6 bases). Source: CD4+ or CD8+ T cells sorted from blood, taken in a trial of the OX40 agonist ivuxolimab. For the CDR3, the DNA is TGTGCCAGCAGCTCGATGGAGGGCGGGGATACGCAGTATTTT. Its protein product is CASSSMEGGDTQYF.